This is a list of T cell receptor beta chains from one sample in a study of CD8+ T cells in alopecia areata. Libraries were prepared by immunoSEQ multiplex PCR; TCRdb keeps only in-frame clonotypes and omits some of them. The data contain some 170,000 clones, approximately 53% of them singletons. The sample consisted of CD8+ T cells sorted from blood, taken at week 24, from a patient treated with tofacitinib. Every receptor here comes from a human donor with alopecia areata. Both conserved end residues are part of each CDR3. Each record gives: J gene, V gene, D gene, clone size, CDR3 DNA, CDR3 protein. D genes are given only for firm matches. Clone size is stated in some rows and not others, as once, few, many or a class when expanded.

J: TRBJ1-1
V: TRBV27
D: -
size: -
DNA: TGTGCCAGCAGTTTCGGTCAGGGGCAGGGAACTGAAGCTTTCTTT
CDR3: CASSFGQGQGTEAFF

J: TRBJ2-3
V: TRBV25-1
D: TRBD2
size: -
DNA: TGTGCCAGTGGAGCGGGGGGAGAGCGAAACACAGATACGCAGTATTTT
CDR3: CASGAGGERNTDTQYF

J: TRBJ2-2
V: TRBV7-8
D: -
size: -
DNA: TGTGCCAGCAGCTTTCTCCGGCGGAGCCGGGACACAAAAGGGATAAACACCGGGGAGCTGTTTTTT
CDR3: CASSFLRRSRDTKGINTGELFF

J: TRBJ1-4
V: TRBV7-6
D: -
size: -
DNA: TGTGCCAGCAGCTTATTGGGTGAAAAACTGTTTTTT
CDR3: CASSLLGEKLFF

J: TRBJ1-1
V: TRBV7-9
D: -
size: -
DNA: TGTGCCAGCAGCTTGTTTGGGAACACTGAAGCTTTCTTT
CDR3: CASSLFGNTEAFF

J: TRBJ2-5
V: TRBV27
D: -
size: -
DNA: TGTGCCAGCAGTTTAGGTGAAACCCAGTACTTC
CDR3: CASSLGETQYF

J: TRBJ2-7
V: TRBV28
D: -
size: -
DNA: TGTGCCAGCAGTTTTACTCCCTACGAGCAGTACTTC
CDR3: CASSFTPYEQYF

J: TRBJ1-6
V: TRBV19
D: TRBD1
size: -
DNA: TGTGCCAGTACCTGGACAGGGTCGAATTCACCCCTCCACTTT
CDR3: CASTWTGSNSPLHF

J: TRBJ2-4
V: TRBV4-3
D: TRBD2
size: -
DNA: TGCGCCAGCAGCCAAGAGGGGCTAGCGGGGGTAGCCAAAAACATTCAGTACTTC
CDR3: CASSQEGLAGVAKNIQYF

J: TRBJ1-5
V: TRBV30
D: -
size: -
DNA: TGTGCCTGGAGTGTAGGGGGAAATCAGCCCCAGCATTTT
CDR3: CAWSVGGNQPQHF

J: TRBJ2-7
V: TRBV27
D: -
size: -
DNA: TGTGCCAGCAGTTTCGGAGGCGAGCAGTACTTC
CDR3: CASSFGGEQYF

J: TRBJ1-1
V: TRBV2
D: -
size: few
DNA: TGTGCCAGCAGTCGACAGGCAGATGTGAACACTGAAGCTTTCTTT
CDR3: CASSRQADVNTEAFF

J: TRBJ2-7
V: TRBV7-2
D: TRBD2
size: many
DNA: TGTGCCAGCAGCTCCGGACTAGCGGTTACCTACGAGCAGTACTTC
CDR3: CASSSGLAVTYEQYF

J: TRBJ2-1
V: TRBV29-1
D: TRBD1
size: few
DNA: TGCAGCGTTGAAGGGACAGGGGTCTACAATGAGCAGTTCTTC
CDR3: CSVEGTGVYNEQFF

J: TRBJ2-7
V: TRBV7-6
D: -
size: few
DNA: TGTGCCAGCAGCTCCTTTTCATACGAGCAGTACTTC
CDR3: CASSSFSYEQYF

J: TRBJ1-1
V: TRBV6-5
D: -
size: -
DNA: TGTGCCAGCAGTGCCGTCCCGGGTGAGAACACTGAAGCTTTCTTT
CDR3: CASSAVPGENTEAFF

J: TRBJ2-7
V: TRBV7-9
D: TRBD1
size: -
DNA: TGTGCCAGCAGCCTGACGTCCATGGACAGGGCCTACGAGCAGTACTTC
CDR3: CASSLTSMDRAYEQYF

J: TRBJ1-1
V: TRBV29-1
D: -
size: -
DNA: TGCAGCGTTCATGAGGGAAACACTGAAGCTTTCTTT
CDR3: CSVHEGNTEAFF

J: TRBJ1-1
V: TRBV19
D: -
size: -
DNA: TGTGCCAGTAGCTTGACCCGAGGGGACACTGAAGCTTTCTTT
CDR3: CASSLTRGDTEAFF

J: TRBJ2-7
V: TRBV6-6
D: -
size: -
DNA: TGTGCCAGCAGTTACATAAGGGGGGACTCCTACGAGCAGTACTTC
CDR3: CASSYIRGDSYEQYF

J: TRBJ1-2
V: TRBV4-3
D: TRBD1
size: -
DNA: TGCGCCAGCAGCTACGGGACAGGGGAGAGCTATGGCTACACCTTC
CDR3: CASSYGTGESYGYTF

J: TRBJ2-4
V: TRBV11-2
D: -
size: -
DNA: TGTGCCAGCGCCTGGGGCGGAGACATTCAGTACTTC
CDR3: CASAWGGDIQYF

J: TRBJ2-7
V: TRBV7-9
D: TRBD1
size: -
DNA: TGTGCCAGCAGTCCTCCGGGGACAGGGCGGGACGAGCAGTACTTC
CDR3: CASSPPGTGRDEQYF

J: TRBJ2-5
V: TRBV29-1
D: TRBD2
size: few
DNA: TGCAGCGTTGAATACAGCGGGGACCGGCGGGAGACCCAGTACTTC
CDR3: CSVEYSGDRRETQYF

J: TRBJ2-5
V: TRBV10-3
D: -
size: -
DNA: TGTGCCATCAGTGAGACAGAAGAGACCCAGTACTTC
CDR3: CAISETEETQYF

J: TRBJ2-6
V: TRBV19
D: -
size: -
DNA: TGTGCCAGTAGTTCTTCTGGGGCCAACGTCCTGACTTTC
CDR3: CASSSSGANVLTF

J: TRBJ2-1
V: TRBV27
D: -
size: -
DNA: TGTGCCAGCAGTTTGGGAGGGGGGAGTGAGCAGTTCTTC
CDR3: CASSLGGGSEQFF

J: TRBJ1-6
V: TRBV5-1
D: TRBD1
size: -
DNA: TGCGCCAGCAGCCTTCCCGGACAGGATTCACCCCTCCACTTT
CDR3: CASSLPGQDSPLHF

J: TRBJ1-2
V: TRBV6-5
D: -
size: -
DNA: TGTGCCAGCAGTTCAAGGGGATCGGTGGTAGGCTACACCTTC
CDR3: CASSSRGSVVGYTF

J: TRBJ2-2
V: TRBV4-3
D: -
size: few
DNA: TGCGCCAGCAGCCAAGATCCAGGGAGGGAGCTGTTTTTT
CDR3: CASSQDPGRELFF

J: TRBJ2-1
V: TRBV7-9
D: -
size: -
DNA: TGTGCCAGCAGCTTAGCGGGGGTACGGAATGAGCAGTTCTTC
CDR3: CASSLAGVRNEQFF